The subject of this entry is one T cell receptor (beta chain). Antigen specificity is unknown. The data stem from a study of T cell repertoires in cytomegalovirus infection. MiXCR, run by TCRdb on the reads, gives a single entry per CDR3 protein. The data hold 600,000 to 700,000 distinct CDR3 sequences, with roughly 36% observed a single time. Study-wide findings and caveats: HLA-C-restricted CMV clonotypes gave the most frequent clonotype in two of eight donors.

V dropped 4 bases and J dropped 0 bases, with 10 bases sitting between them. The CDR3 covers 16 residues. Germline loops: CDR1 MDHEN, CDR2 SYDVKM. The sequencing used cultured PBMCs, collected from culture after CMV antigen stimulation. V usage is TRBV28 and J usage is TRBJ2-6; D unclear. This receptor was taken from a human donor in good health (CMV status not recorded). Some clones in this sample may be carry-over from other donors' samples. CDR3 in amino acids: CASSSHQFSGANVLTF. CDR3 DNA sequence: TGTGCCAGCAGTTCTCATCAGTTCTCTGGGGCCAACGTCCTGACTTTC.